The 25 T cell receptor beta chains in this list originate from one sample, sequenced in a study of T cell changes during pregnancy in multiple sclerosis. Assay used: immunoSEQ multiplex PCR; TCRdb lists only in-frame clones, some missing. The table has 50,000 to 75,000 clones, 91% seen once; the top ten hold 1% to 1.5%. The specimen was peripheral blood, collected after pregnancy. The source of these receptors is a female donor in good health, enrolled as a control in a pregnancy study.

This clone was recorded a few times. The V and J genes are TRBV4-2 and TRBJ1-2; TRBD1 agrees at 8 bases. Germline CDR1 is LGHNA and CDR2 is YNFKEQ. The ends lost 7 bases at V and 4 bases at J; junction bases unmatched: 5. CDR3 length: 13 amino acids. The CDR3: CASTRTGIYGYTF. The CDR3 nucleotides read TGTGCCAGCACCCGGACAGGGATCTATGGCTACACCTTC.

The chain joins TRBV4-2 to TRBJ1-2; D remains unclear. The CDR3 consists of 14 residues. Germline CDR1 is LGHNA and CDR2 is YNFKEQ. Trimming took 3 bases from V and 11 from J, leaving 19 bases between them. CDR3 region: CASSHLGTGPGYTF. Written as DNA, the CDR3 is TGTGCCAGCAGCCACTTAGGTACGGGCCCGGGATACACCTTC.

The gene calls are TRBV4-2 and TRBJ2-7; a possible D gene is TRBD1 (6 bases). This CDR3 has 15 amino acids. V lost 1 base to trimming and J lost 6 bases, with 16 bases between them. Looked up from germline, CDR1 is LGHNA and CDR2 is YNFKEQ. CDR3 coding DNA: TGTGCCAGCAGCCAAGCTACACAGGGTCTCTCCGAGCAGTACTTC. It yields the protein CASSQATQGLSEQYF.

The chain employs TRBV9 and TRBJ1-2; possibly TRBD1 for D (5 bases). This CDR3 is built from 15 residues. Trimming stripped 4 bases from V and 4 bases from J, with 17 bases between. CDR1 and CDR2 (germline): SGDLS, YYNGEE. The DNA of the CDR3 is TGTGCCAGCAGCACTAGCGACACAGGAGGCTATGGCTACACCTTC. Translated, it gives CASSTSDTGGYGYTF.

The rearrangement uses TRBV4-2 and TRBJ2-1; a weak D match, TRBD2 (5 bases). V gave up 4 bases and J gave up 9 bases, with 16 bases separating them. CDR1 LGHNA and CDR2 YNFKEQ come from the germline V gene. This CDR3 is 14 amino acids long. CDR3 bases: TGTGCCAGCAGCCCGCAGGAGGTGCGCGGTGAGCAGTTCTTC. Translated: CASSPQEVRGEQFF.

The rearrangement uses TRBV5-4 and TRBJ1-1; 9 nucleotides match TRBD1. This CDR3 comprises 16 residues. Germline CDR1 reads SGHNT; CDR2 reads YYREEE (reference sequence). J was trimmed by 4 bases and V by 1 base; bases with no gene match: 8. CDR3 sequence: CASSLPRQGDGTEAFF. In nucleotides, the CDR3 is TGTGCCAGCAGCTTGCCCCGACAGGGGGATGGCACTGAAGCTTTCTTT.

V is TRBV18 and J is TRBJ2-3, with D unclear. Trimming pared 6 bases from V and 3 bases from J, leaving 10 bases between. The CDR3 consists of 13 residues. Germline CDR1 KGHSH, CDR2 LQKENI. Written as DNA, the CDR3 is TGTGCCAGCTCCTTGTACGGGACAGATACGCAGTATTTT. As protein: CASSLYGTDTQYF.

This chain joins TRBV30 and TRBJ2-7; 10 bases fit TRBD1. Germline values: CDR1 GTSNPN, CDR2 SVGIG (reference sequence). Trimming at V came to 2 bases and at J to 5 bases, leaving 3 bases not matched to a gene. The CDR3 is made up of 13 amino acids. CDR3 sequence reads: CAWSRGQGNEQYF. Written as DNA, the CDR3 is TGTGCCTGGAGTCGGGGACAGGGGAACGAGCAGTACTTC.

The gene calls are TRBV7-3 and TRBJ1-2; the D is unclear. The CDR3 covers 13 residues. From germline, CDR1 is SGHTA and CDR2 FQGTGA. V was trimmed by 4 bases and J by 5 bases, leaving 11 bases between them. The CDR3 DNA follows: TGTGCCAGCAGCTACTCGGTAGCGTATGGCTACACCTTC. Its translation is CASSYSVAYGYTF. The entire variable domain, with the rest obtained from reference TRBV7-3 and TRBJ1-2, is as follows: GAGVSQTPSNKVTEKGKYVELRCDPISGHTALYWYRQSLGQGPEFLIYFQGTGAADDSGLPNDRFFAVRPEGSVSTLKIQRTERGDSAVYLCASSYSVAYGYTFGSGTRLTVV.

This sequence joins TRBV19 and TRBJ1-1, with a tentative D call TRBD1 (6 bases). The V gene lost 5 bases and the J gene lost 1 base, with 8 bases spanning the gap. CDR3 length equals 13 residues. The germline gives CDR1 LNHDA, CDR2 SQIVND (reference sequence). The CDR3 DNA follows: TGTGCCAGTAGTCAGGGGAAGAACACTGAAGCTTTCTTT. Amino acid sequence: CASSQGKNTEAFF.

In nucleotides, the CDR3 is TGTGCCAGCAGCCAAGATACTAGCGGGGCAGATACGCAGTATTTT. Amino acids: CASSQDTSGADTQYF. This chain joins TRBV4-2 and TRBJ2-3; 10 bases are a match to TRBD2. CDR3 length equals 15 residues. After removal of 0 bases from V and 4 bases from J, the junction contained 1 base not matched to a gene. From germline, CDR1 is LGHNA and CDR2 YNFKEQ.

The rearrangement uses TRBV6-1 and TRBJ1-1, with D tentatively TRBD1 (6 bases). The CDR3 has 15 amino acids. The germline V gene encodes CDR1 MNHNS and CDR2 SASEGT. The V gene lost 2 bases and the J gene lost 5 bases, with 15 bases spanning the gap. The CDR3 coding sequence is TGTGCCAGCAGTGAACAAGCAGGGGAGGGGACTGAAGCTTTCTTT. Its translation: CASSEQAGEGTEAFF.

The chain has TRBV16 and TRBJ1-1, with 7 nucleotides matching TRBD1. V dropped 5 bases and J dropped 5; count of bases not matched to a gene: 8. The germline V gene has CDR1 KGHSY and CDR2 FQNENV. CDR3 size: 14 residues. CDR3 sequence reads: CASSYRGLRTEAFF. The CDR3 nucleotides read TGTGCCAGCAGCTACAGGGGCCTGAGAACTGAAGCTTTCTTT.

V and J are TRBV30 and TRBJ2-5, with 11 bases that match TRBD1. The J call may not be correct, given that the DNA end is closer to TRBJ2-7. The length of the CDR3 is 14 residues. Germline CDR1 reads GTSNPN; CDR2 reads SVGIG (reference sequence). The CDR3 protein is CAWKRGQGVYEQYF. The CDR3, as DNA: TGTGCCTGGAAAAGGGGACAGGGGGTTTACGAGCAGTACTTC.

The V call is TRBV14, the J call TRBJ2-1; 10 nucleotides line up with TRBD2. This CDR3 region has 16 residues. The germline gives CDR1 SGHDN, CDR2 FVKESK. V lost 2 bases, J lost 3 bases, and 4 bases stayed unmatched. The CDR3 loop is CASSQTTSGVYNEQFF. DNA for the CDR3: TGTGCCAGCAGCCAAACCACTAGCGGGGTCTACAATGAGCAGTTCTTC.

The chain recombines TRBV6-4 with TRBJ2-6; D possibly corresponds to TRBD1 (5 bases). The germline gives CDR1 MRHNA, CDR2 SNTAGT. The CDR3 is made up of 17 amino acids. V was cut by 2 bases and J by 2 bases, with 13 bases left in between. This chain's CDR3 is CASSDVGVGPGANVLTF. The CDR3 coding sequence is TGTGCCAGCAGTGACGTAGGGGTAGGGCCTGGGGCCAACGTCCTGACTTTC.

The chain employs TRBV9 and TRBJ1-2; 9 bases map to TRBD1. The CDR3 contains 15 residues. Per the germline V gene, CDR1 is SGDLS and CDR2 is YYNGEE. Losses at the gene ends were 0 bases for V and 8 bases for J; bases not matched to a gene: 8. The CDR3 reads CASSVAPDRGRGYTF. The CDR3 DNA sequence: TGTGCCAGCAGCGTAGCTCCCGACAGGGGGAGAGGCTACACCTTC.

DNA for the CDR3: TGTGCCAGCAGCAGTACACAGGGAACTTACACCGGGGAGCTGTTTTTT. It codes for CASSSTQGTYTGELFF. The chain links TRBV5-8 to TRBJ2-2; maybe TRBD1 (6 bases). Germline V gene lookup returns CDR1 SGHTS and CDR2 YDEGEE. The V end was cut by 4 bases, the J end by 3 bases, with 16 bases between. This CDR3 region has 16 residues.

The V call is TRBV9, the J call TRBJ2-7; 8 nucleotides line up with TRBD2. The V gene's germline CDR1 is SGDLS and CDR2 YYNGEE. The CDR3 sequence is 13 residues long. Germline trimming cut 5 bases from V and 6 bases from J; bases unmatched to any gene: 7. Here the CDR3 DNA reads TGTGCCAGCAGTGTGGCGGGGGGCTTCGAGCAGTACTTC. This sequence encodes CASSVAGGFEQYF.

V is TRBV19 and J is TRBJ2-5, with 8 bases fitting TRBD2. Losses at the gene ends were 5 bases for V and 1 base for J; bases not matched to a gene: 9. CDR3 length: 16 residues. Germline CDR1 is LNHDA and CDR2 is SQIVND (reference sequence). The CDR3 spells CASSAGGSGVQETQYF. The CDR3 DNA is TGTGCCAGTAGTGCAGGAGGTAGCGGGGTCCAAGAGACCCAGTACTTC.

The chain couples TRBV29-1 to TRBJ1-1, with D possibly TRBD1 on 5 matching bases. Germline V gene data show CDR1 as SQVTM and CDR2 as ANQGSEA. This CDR3 has 15 amino acids. V was shortened by 0 bases and J by 4 bases, with 15 bases between the two germline ends. The CDR3 DNA sequence: TGCAGCGTTGAAGATCATAAGGGGAGGGTCACTGAAGCTTTCTTT. Translating it yields CSVEDHKGRVTEAFF.

The J gene is TRBJ1-2, the V gene TRBV7-2; a possible D gene is TRBD1 (6 bases). Per germline, CDR1 SGHTA and CDR2 FQGNSA. Trimming removed 4 bases from V and 8 bases from J, with 20 bases in between. CDR3 length equals 15 residues. CDR3 in DNA: TGTGCCAGCAGCTCACCAGACAGGACCTATTCAGGCTACACCTTC. Residues: CASSSPDRTYSGYTF.

The V call is TRBV11-3, the J call TRBJ2-7, with D hard to call. CDR3 size: 14 residues. CDR1 SGHNT and CDR2 YENEEA come from the germline V gene. Trimming shortened V by 1 base and J by 6 bases, and 13 bases separated the two germline ends. The CDR3 is CASSLGPTGSEQYF. CDR3 DNA sequence: TGTGCCAGCAGCTTAGGACCGACTGGCAGCGAGCAGTACTTC.

The chain has TRBV6-5 and TRBJ2-5, with D tentatively TRBD2 (6 bases). The CDR3 covers 13 residues. Trimming removed 5 bases from V and 1 base from J, with 8 bases in between. Germline V CDR1 and CDR2: MNHEY, SVGAGI. CDR3 bases: TGTGCCAGCAGTGGGGGGTTCCAAGAGACCCAGTACTTC. Protein: CASSGGFQETQYF.

The V call is TRBV19, the J call TRBJ2-1; 8 nucleotides agree with TRBD2. V dropped 4 bases and J dropped 4; count of bases not matched to a gene: 12. The CDR3 has 17 amino acids. From germline, CDR1 is LNHDA and CDR2 SQIVND (reference sequence). In DNA, the CDR3 is TGTGCCAGTAGTACCCTGACACGAGCGGGGGCGTACAATGAGCAGTTCTTC. It codes for CASSTLTRAGAYNEQFF.